These 13 T cell receptor delta chains came from one sample sequenced in a study of gamma-delta chains in newborns, infants, children. TCRdb reprocessed the reads using CATT. The sample carries roughly 1,400 delta-chain clones, 1.1% recorded once. The sample consisted of blood. The source of these receptors is a child in good health.

Of note for this clone: With only one base between it and a far larger clone, this is likely a read error. The rearrangement joins TRDV2 to TRDJ3; 7 bases agree with TRDD3. CDR3 length: 20 amino acids. The V gene's germline CDR1 is GEAIGNYY and CDR2 EKD. In DNA form, the CDR3 reads TGTGCCTGTGACACCCTGGGGGTTACTTCTAGCTCCTGGGACACCCGACAGACGTTTTTC. This codes for CACDTLGVTSSSWDTRQTFF.

On this clone itself: With a much larger clone just one base away, this may be a read error. Other DNA sequences in the sample encode the same CDR3. The chain couples TRDV2 to TRDJ1; the match to TRDD3 covers 10 bases. CDR3 size: 19 residues. Germline CDR1 reads GEAIGNYY; CDR2 reads EKD. Germline trimming cut 1 base from V and 8 bases from J; bases unmatched to any gene: 21. CDR3: CACDTPPTTPGDTMGKLIF. The CDR3 DNA is TGTGCCTGTGACACGCCTCCTACGACTCCGGGGGATACGATGGGGAAACTCATCTTT.

This clone was detected only a few times. This may be a read error: a much more frequent sequence differs by one nucleotide. Other nucleotide sequences in the sample specify the same CDR3. The rearrangement links TRDV2 to TRDJ1; 8 bases agree with TRDD3. In germline, CDR1 is GEAIGNYY, CDR2 EKD. This CDR3 comprises 16 residues. CDR3 nucleotide sequence: TGTGCCTGTGACGGGCTGGGGGACCTGTACACCGACAAACTCATCTTT. This codes for CACDGLGDLYTDKLIF.

This clone was counted only a few times. A far more abundant clone sits one base away, making this likely a read error. V gene TRDV2 combines with J gene TRDJ1, with TRDD3 identical over 7 bases. After removal of 3 bases from V and 2 bases from J, the junction contained 5 bases not matched to a gene. Per the germline V gene, CDR1 is GEAIGNYY and CDR2 is EKD. CDR3 length equals 14 residues. The CDR3 DNA reads as TGTGCCTGTGACGCTTGGGGGAGAACCGATAAACTCATCTTT. This sequence encodes CACDAWGRTDKLIF.

In the case of this clone: Translating this DNA gives a protein that differs at residue 9 from the TCRdb one, which belongs to a much larger clone; a read error is likely, and the protein shown is this translation. The chain uses TRDV2 and TRDJ1, with D hard to call. The CDR3 contains 17 residues. Trimming pared 0 bases from V and 0 bases from J, leaving 16 bases between. The germline CDR1 and CDR2 sequences are GEAIGNYY and EKD. For the CDR3, the DNA is TGTGCCTGTGACACCGTGGGTGGGAGTCAAAACACCGATAAACTCATCTTT. Translating gives CACDTVGGSQNTDKLIF.

About this clone itself: TCRdb attributes to this sequence the protein of a much larger clone, which differs from the DNA translation at residue 3; a read error is likely, and the protein displayed is translated from the DNA. This chain links TRDV1 with TRDJ1; a weak D match, TRDD3 (9 bases). V gave up 10 bases and J gave up 3 bases, with 33 bases separating them. The germline V gene has CDR1 TSWWSYY and CDR2 QGS. The CDR3 totals 19 residues. CDR3 loop: CAPSSSYAWGMMWPDKLIF. CDR3 DNA: TGTGCTCCTTCCTCTTCCTACGCCTGGGGGATGATGTGGCCCGATAAACTCATCTTT.

With respect to this clone: A single base is all that separates this from a far larger clone, so a read error is likely. The CDR3 spells CACGLLGIYTDKLIF. The CDR3 nucleotides read TGTGCCTGTGGCCTACTGGGGATTTACACCGATAAACTCATCTTT. This rearrangement joins TRDV2 to TRDJ1; 7 bases map to TRDD3. The CDR3 covers 15 residues. Germline V gives CDR1 GEAIGNYY, CDR2 EKD. V was pared by 5 bases and J by 0 bases, with 8 bases of the junction left unmatched.

This clone is medium-sized by share. It differs at one base from a far larger clone, so likely a read error. Distinct nucleotide sequences in the sample also encode this CDR3. The genes are TRDV2 and TRDJ3, with 7 positions matching TRDD3. Germline loops: CDR1 GEAIGNYY, CDR2 EKD. The CDR3 totals 19 residues. The CDR3 sequence: CACDTVLGGQTWDTRQMFF. DNA for the CDR3: TGTGCCTGCGACACCGTGCTGGGGGGCCAGACCTGGGACACCCGACAGATGTTTTTC.

This clone was counted only a few times. The rearrangement uses TRDV2 and TRDJ1, with 7 positions matching TRDD3. After removal of 3 bases from V and 0 bases from J, the junction contained 9 bases not matched to a gene. Germline CDR1 reads GEAIGNYY; CDR2 reads EKD. The CDR3 runs 16 residues. DNA of the CDR3: TGTGCCTGTGACGCCCCTACTGGGGCCTACACCGATAAACTCATCTTT. Amino acids: CACDAPTGAYTDKLIF.

Of note for this clone: A read error is the likely source, as a far larger clone sits one nucleotide away. The same CDR3 also results from other DNA sequences found in this sample. CDR3 sequence reads: CALGEHWGGVYTDKLIF. CDR3 bases: TGTGCTCTTGGGGAACACTGGGGGGGGGTGTACACCGATAAACTCATCTTT. J is TRDJ1 and V is TRDV1; 8 bases agree with TRDD3. Germline values: CDR1 TSWWSYY, CDR2 QGS. V shed 1 base, J shed 0 bases, and the junction held 7 bases outside the gene matches. This CDR3 is built from 17 residues.

This clone was observed a few times. Other DNA sequences in the sample encode the same CDR3. The chain couples TRDV2 to TRDJ1; TRDD3 might be the D (6 bases). The length of the CDR3 is 17 residues. Per the germline V gene, CDR1 is GEAIGNYY and CDR2 is EKD. Trimming took 4 bases from V and 11 from J, leaving 31 bases between them. The CDR3 region has the DNA TGTGCCTGTGATACCGTGAGCGCGGGGGACTACCGCTCAGGCCTCATCTTT. It encodes CACDTVSAGDYRSGLIF.

About this clone itself: With only one base between it and a far larger clone, this is likely a read error. The CDR3 sequence is CACDAVGGYAYTDKLIF. DNA of the CDR3: TGTGCCTGTGACGCCGTGGGGGGATACGCGTACACCGATAAACTCATCTTT. The rearrangement joins TRDV2 to TRDJ1; 10 bases map to TRDD3. The germline V gene encodes CDR1 GEAIGNYY and CDR2 EKD. Trimming took 3 bases from V and 0 from J; bases not matched to a gene: 9. This CDR3 has 17 amino acids.

The V call is TRDV2, the J call TRDJ1, with 8 bases that match TRDD3. The J gene is not listed in TCRdb, so it was assigned here from a DNA match to germline. The length of the CDR3 is 16 residues. Germline values: CDR1 GEAIGNYY, CDR2 EKD. V lost 3 bases to trimming and J lost 5 bases; unmatched junction nucleotides: 13. The CDR3 DNA follows: TGTGCCTGTGACGACCTTACTGGGGGCCCGAGGGATAAACTCATCTTT. It specifies CACDDLTGGPRDKLIF.